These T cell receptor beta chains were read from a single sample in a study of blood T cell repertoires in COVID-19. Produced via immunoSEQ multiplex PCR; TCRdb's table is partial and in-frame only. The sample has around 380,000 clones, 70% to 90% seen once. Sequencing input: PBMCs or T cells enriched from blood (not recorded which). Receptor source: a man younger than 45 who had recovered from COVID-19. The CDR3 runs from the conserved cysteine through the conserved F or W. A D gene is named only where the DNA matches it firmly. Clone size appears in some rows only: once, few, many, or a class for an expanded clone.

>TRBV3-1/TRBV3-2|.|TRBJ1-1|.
TGTGCCAGCAGCCCCTCCCCCTTCACTGAAGCTTTCTTT
CASSPSPFTEAFF
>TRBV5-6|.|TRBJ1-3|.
TGTGCCAGCATGAGAGGGGGTGGAAACACCATATATTTT
CASMRGGGNTIYF
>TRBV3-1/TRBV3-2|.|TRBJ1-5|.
TGTGCCAGCAGCCAAGCAGGGTGGGCCCAGCATTTT
CASSQAGWAQHF
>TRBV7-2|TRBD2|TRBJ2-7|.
TGTGCCAGCAGAGGGGGACTAGCTGCCTACGAGCAGTACTTC
CASRGGLAAYEQYF
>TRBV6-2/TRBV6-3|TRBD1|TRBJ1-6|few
TGTGCCAGCAGTCCGGGACAGGGGGCTGTGTCCTATAATTCACCCCTCCACTTT
CASSPGQGAVSYNSPLHF
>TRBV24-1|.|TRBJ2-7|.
TGTGCCACCAGTGATCGGTCCTCCTGCTACGAGCAGTACTTC
CATSDRSSCYEQYF
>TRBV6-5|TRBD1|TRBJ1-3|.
TGTGCCAGCAGCGGACAGGGGGTCTTTGGAAACACCATATATTTT
CASSGQGVFGNTIYF
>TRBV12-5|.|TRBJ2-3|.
TGTGCTAGTGCCGAGGGACTTCCACTCCCCGATACGCAGTATTTT
CASAEGLPLPDTQYF
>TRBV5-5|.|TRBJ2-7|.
TGTGCCAGCAGCCCGACCGGGACATCCTACGAGCAGTACTTC
CASSPTGTSYEQYF
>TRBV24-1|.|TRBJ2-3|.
TGTGCCACCAGTGATTCAGGGGTGGTAGATACGCAGTATTTT
CATSDSGVVDTQYF
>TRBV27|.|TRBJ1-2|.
TGTGCCAGCAGTTTAGCGGCAAACGCACTCTATGGCTACACCTTC
CASSLAANALYGYTF
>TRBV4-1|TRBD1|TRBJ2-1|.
TGCGCCAGCAGCCGGACAGGGTTCCATGAGCAGTTCTTC
CASSRTGFHEQFF
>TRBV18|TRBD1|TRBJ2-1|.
TGTGCCAGCTCACCACTGGGACAGGGGAAGAATGAGCAGTTCTTC
CASSPLGQGKNEQFF
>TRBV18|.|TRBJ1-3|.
TGTGCCAGCTCTTCAACGGGGGTCTCTGGAAACACCATATATTTT
CASSSTGVSGNTIYF
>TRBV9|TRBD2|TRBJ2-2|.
TGTGCCAGCAGCGTAACCGCAGGACTAGCGGGGGGTGCTGACACCGGGGAGCTGTTTTTT
CASSVTAGLAGGADTGELFF
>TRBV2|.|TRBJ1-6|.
TGTGCCAGCAGGACGTATGAGGGGGATAATTCACCCCTCCACTTT
CASRTYEGDNSPLHF
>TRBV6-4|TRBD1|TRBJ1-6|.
TGTGCCAGCAGTGACTCCTGGACAGGGAATTCACCCCTCCACTTT
CASSDSWTGNSPLHF
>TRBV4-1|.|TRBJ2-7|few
TGCGCCAGCAGCCAAGGCCCAGGGCTCGAGCAGTACTTC
CASSQGPGLEQYF
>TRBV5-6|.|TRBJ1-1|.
TGTGCCAGCAGCTTGGTCGACAGAATTAACACTGAAGCTTTCTTT
CASSLVDRINTEAFF
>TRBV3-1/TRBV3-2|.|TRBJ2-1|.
TGTGCCAGCCGCCGCGGGGGCTTGGGGGAGCAGTTCTTC
CASRRGGLGEQFF
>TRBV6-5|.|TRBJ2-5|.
TGTGCCAGCACTAGGAGGGTTGAAGAGACCCAGTACTTC
CASTRRVEETQYF
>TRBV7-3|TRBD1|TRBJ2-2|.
TGTGCCAGCAGCTTTACAGGGGGAACCGGGGAGCTGTTTTTT
CASSFTGGTGELFF
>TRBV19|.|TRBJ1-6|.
TGTGCCAGTAGCGAGGGATCGGAATCACCCCTCCACTTT
CASSEGSESPLHF
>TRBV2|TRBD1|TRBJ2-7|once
TGTGCCAGCAGTGGGGGAGGGACAGGGAGCTCCTACGAGCAGTACTTC
CASSGGGTGSSYEQYF
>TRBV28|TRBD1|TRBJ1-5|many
TGTGCCTTATCGGGACAGGGCTCGGCTACGCCCCAGCATTTT
CALSGQGSATPQHF
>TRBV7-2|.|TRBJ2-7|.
TGTGCCAGCAGCTTACGGTTCAACGAGCAGTACTTC
CASSLRFNEQYF
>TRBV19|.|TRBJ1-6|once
TGTGCCAGTAGTATTTCCCCAGGGTCGGCACCCCTCCACTTT
CASSISPGSAPLHF
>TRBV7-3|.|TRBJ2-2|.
TGTGCCAGCAGCCCAGTCCCGGGGGGCGACACCGGGGAGCTGTTTTTT
CASSPVPGGDTGELFF
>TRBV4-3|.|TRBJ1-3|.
TGCGCCAGCAGCCAAGATGGTACAGGAAACACCATATATTTT
CASSQDGTGNTIYF
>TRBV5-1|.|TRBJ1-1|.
TGCGCCAGCGCGGGGGGGCTCCATACTGAAGCTTTCTTT
CASAGGLHTEAFF
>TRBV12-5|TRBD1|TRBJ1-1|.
TGTGCTAGTGGTTTCCGGACAGGTTCGCCGAACACTGAAGCTTTCTTT
CASGFRTGSPNTEAFF
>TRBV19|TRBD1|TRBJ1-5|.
TGTGCCAGTAGTATCGGGACAGCGTTAGGCCAGCCCCAGCATTTT
CASSIGTALGQPQHF
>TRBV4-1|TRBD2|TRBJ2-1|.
TGCGCCAGCAGCCAAGATTCTAGCGGGGAGTTCTTC
CASSQDSSGEFF
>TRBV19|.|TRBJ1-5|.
TGTGCCAGTAGCCCACGGGGGTTGGGGAACAATCAGCCCCAGCATTTT
CASSPRGLGNNQPQHF
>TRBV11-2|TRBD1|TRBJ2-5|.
TGTGCCAGCAGCTTGACAGGGGAGAAGACCCAGTACTTC
CASSLTGEKTQYF
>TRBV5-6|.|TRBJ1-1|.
TGTGCCAGCAGCTCGGGCGGAGGCTGGGGGCCCACTGAAGCTTTCTTT
CASSSGGGWGPTEAFF
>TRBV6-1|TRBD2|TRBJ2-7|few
TGTGCCAGCAGTGAAAGGGGTAGCGGGGGTCCCTCCGAGCAGTACTTC
CASSERGSGGPSEQYF
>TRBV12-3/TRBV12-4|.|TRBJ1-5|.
TGTGCCAGCAGTTATCGGGTCAATCAGCCCCAGCATTTT
CASSYRVNQPQHF
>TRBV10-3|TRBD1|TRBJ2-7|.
TGTGCCATGGCCGTCGGACAGGGGGCCTACGAGCAGTACTTC
CAMAVGQGAYEQYF
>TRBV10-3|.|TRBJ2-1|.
TGTGCCACCGAATCGGAGGCCGCCCTAATCGGCGAGCAGTTCTTC
CATESEAALIGEQFF
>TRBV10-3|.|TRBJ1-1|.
TGTGCCACCGCCCGGGGGGAGGACACTGAAGCTTTCTTT
CATARGEDTEAFF
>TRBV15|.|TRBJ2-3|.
TGTGCCACCAGCACCCCTAGCACAGATACGCAGTATTTT
CATSTPSTDTQYF
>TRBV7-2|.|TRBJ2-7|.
TGTGCCAGCAGGGAGTATTCCGGCTACGAGCAGTACTTC
CASREYSGYEQYF
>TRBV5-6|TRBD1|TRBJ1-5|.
TGTGCCAGCAGCTACCTCAGGACAGGGGGTAATCAGCCCCAGCATTTT
CASSYLRTGGNQPQHF
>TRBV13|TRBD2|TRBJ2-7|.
TGTGCCAGCAGCTTAACGGCTAGCGGGGGGCACTCCTACGAGCAGTACTTC
CASSLTASGGHSYEQYF
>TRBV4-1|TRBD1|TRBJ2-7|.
TGCGCCAGCAGCCAAAGGGAGGGACAGGGAGCCTACGAGCAGTACTTC
CASSQREGQGAYEQYF
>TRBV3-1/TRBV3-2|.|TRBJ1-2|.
TGTGCCAGCAGCCAAGAGGGCAGACCCTATGGCTACACCTTC
CASSQEGRPYGYTF
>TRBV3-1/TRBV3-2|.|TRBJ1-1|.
TGTGCCAGCAGCCGGGCTGAGGGTACTGAAGCTTTCTTT
CASSRAEGTEAFF
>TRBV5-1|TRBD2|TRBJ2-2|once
TGCGCCAGCAGCTTGCCGCGGGGGAGCACCGGGGAGCTGTTTTTT
CASSLPRGSTGELFF
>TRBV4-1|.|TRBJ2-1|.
TGCGCCAGCAGCCAAGACGTCAGGGTTTACAATGAGCAGTTCTTC
CASSQDVRVYNEQFF
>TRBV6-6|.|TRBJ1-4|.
TGTGCCAGCAGCCCCGGGACAGAAAAACTGTTTTTT
CASSPGTEKLFF
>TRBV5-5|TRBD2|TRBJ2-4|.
TGTGCCAGCAGCGGTCTTGGGACTAGCCCCATTCAGTACTTC
CASSGLGTSPIQYF
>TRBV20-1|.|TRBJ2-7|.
TGCAGTGCTAGTACTACGGTTAGCGAGCAGTACTTC
CSASTTVSEQYF
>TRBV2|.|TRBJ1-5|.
TGTGCCAGCAGTGAAGTATTGACAGAGTACAATCAGCCCCAGCATTTT
CASSEVLTEYNQPQHF
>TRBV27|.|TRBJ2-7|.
TGTGCCAGCATCCAGGAAACCTCCTACGAGCAGTACTTC
CASIQETSYEQYF
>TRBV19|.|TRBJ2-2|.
TGTGCCAGTAGGGAAAGACAGTCCTATTCAAACACCGGGGAGCTGTTTTTT
CASRERQSYSNTGELFF
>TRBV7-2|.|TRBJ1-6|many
TGTGCCAGCAGCTTAAGTGGCAGCTCCTATAATTCACCCCTCCACTTT
CASSLSGSSYNSPLHF
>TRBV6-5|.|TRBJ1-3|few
TGTGCCAGCAGTTACTCCCAGGGGACTGGAAACACCATATATTTT
CASSYSQGTGNTIYF
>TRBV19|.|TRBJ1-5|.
TGTGCCAGTACCCGGACGCAGGGAGGTCAGCCCCAGCATTTT
CASTRTQGGQPQHF
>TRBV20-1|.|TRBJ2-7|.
TGCAGTGCTAGAGTCAGTTACGAGCAGTACTTC
CSARVSYEQYF